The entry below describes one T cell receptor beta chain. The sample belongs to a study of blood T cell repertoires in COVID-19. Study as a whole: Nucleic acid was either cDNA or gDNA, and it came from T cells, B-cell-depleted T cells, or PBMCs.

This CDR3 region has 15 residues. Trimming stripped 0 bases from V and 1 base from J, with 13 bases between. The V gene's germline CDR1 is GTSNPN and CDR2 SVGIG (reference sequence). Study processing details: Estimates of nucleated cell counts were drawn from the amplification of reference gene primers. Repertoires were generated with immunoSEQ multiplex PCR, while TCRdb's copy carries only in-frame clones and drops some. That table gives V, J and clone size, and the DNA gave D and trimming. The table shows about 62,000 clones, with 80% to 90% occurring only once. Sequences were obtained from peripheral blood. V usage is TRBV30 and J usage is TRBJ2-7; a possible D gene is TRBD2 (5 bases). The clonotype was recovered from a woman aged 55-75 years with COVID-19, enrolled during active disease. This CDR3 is CAWSVQPEESYEQYF. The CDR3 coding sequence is TGTGCCTGGAGTGTACAACCGGAGGAGTCCTACGAGCAGTACTTC.